A selection of T cell receptor beta chains follows, all from one sample in a study of identical twins. A single record per CDR3 protein comes from TCRdb applying MiXCR to the 5' RACE reads. The data show around 230,000 distinct CDR3 sequences, around a tenth seen once. Sample: memory (CD45RO+) T cells sorted from blood. These TCRs come from a woman aged 18-29 years in good health. Each CDR3 is given with its conserved first and last residue. A D gene is named only where the DNA matches it firmly. A clone size is listed for some rows: how often the clone was seen (once, few, many), or a class if it is expanded.

J: TRBJ2-7; length: 16; D: TRBD2; V: TRBV6-2/TRBV6-3; size: NA; CDR3: CASSFRSGRVENEQYF; DNA: TGTGCCAGCAGCTTCCGTAGCGGGAGGGTAGAGAACGAGCAGTACTTC
J: TRBJ2-5; length: 15; D: NA; V: TRBV5-6; size: NA; CDR3: CASSPRVGVKRTQYF; DNA: TGTGCCAGCAGTCCCCGGGTCGGGGTCAAGAGGACCCAGTACTTC
J: TRBJ2-1; length: 16; D: TRBD2; V: TRBV20-1; size: NA; CDR3: CSASNNGGSRVNEQFF; DNA: TGCAGTGCTAGTAATAACGGCGGGAGCAGGGTGAATGAGCAGTTCTTC
J: TRBJ1-1; length: 13; D: NA; V: TRBV7-9; size: few; CDR3: CASSFTEDTEAFF; DNA: TGTGCCAGCAGCTTTACAGAAGACACTGAAGCTTTCTTT
J: TRBJ1-6; length: 13; D: NA; V: TRBV6-1; size: few; CDR3: CASRSHANSPLHF; DNA: TGTGCCAGCAGAAGCCACGCCAATTCACCCCTCCACTTT
J: TRBJ1-1; length: 15; D: NA; V: TRBV3-1; size: few; CDR3: CASSHPGLANTEAFF; DNA: TGTGCCAGCAGCCACCCGGGACTGGCGAACACTGAAGCTTTCTTT
J: TRBJ2-5; length: 15; D: NA; V: TRBV7-9; size: NA; CDR3: CASSPTDPAERVFGF; DNA: TGTGCCAGCAGCCCAACAGACCCGGCAGAACGAGTTTTTGGCTTC
J: TRBJ2-1; length: 15; D: NA; V: TRBV7-2; size: few; CDR3: CASSLGASKYNEQFF; DNA: TGTGCCAGCAGCTTAGGGGCTAGCAAATACAATGAGCAGTTCTTC
J: TRBJ2-5; length: 15; D: NA; V: TRBV9; size: many; CDR3: CASSVAAEGKETQYF; DNA: TGTGCCAGCAGCGTAGCAGCTGAGGGGAAAGAGACCCAGTACTTC
J: TRBJ2-7; length: 15; D: NA; V: TRBV20-1; size: NA; CDR3: CSASHLDRVTYEQYF; DNA: TGCAGTGCTAGTCACCTGGACCGGGTAACCTACGAGCAGTACTTC
J: TRBJ2-7; length: 12; D: NA; V: TRBV12-3/TRBV12-4; size: NA; CDR3: CASSIDSSEQYF; DNA: TGTGCCAGCAGCATCGACTCCTCCGAGCAGTACTTC
J: TRBJ2-7; length: 14; D: NA; V: TRBV7-6; size: many; CDR3: CASSLAISAYEQYF; DNA: TGTGCCAGCAGCTTGGCAATATCGGCCTACGAGCAGTACTTC
J: TRBJ2-1; length: 10; D: NA; V: TRBV20-1; size: NA; CDR3: CSAKRNEQFF; DNA: TGCAGTGCTAAACGAAATGAGCAGTTCTTC
J: TRBJ2-5; length: 11; D: NA; V: TRBV5-1; size: many; CDR3: CASSNGETQYF; DNA: TGCGCCAGCAGTAATGGAGAGACCCAGTACTTC
J: TRBJ2-3; length: 20; D: NA; V: TRBV3-2; size: NA; CDR3: CASAPFGKISSGGIRDTQYF; DNA: TGTGCCAGCGCCCCCTTCGGAAAGATATCTAGCGGGGGAATTCGGGATACGCAGTATTTT
J: TRBJ1-1; length: 15; D: TRBD1; V: TRBV18; size: NA; CDR3: CASSPSTGSPTEAFF; DNA: TGTGCCAGCTCACCGTCGACAGGGAGCCCCACTGAAGCTTTCTTT
J: TRBJ2-3; length: 16; D: TRBD2; V: TRBV20-1; size: NA; CDR3: CSASERGLAGEDTQYF; DNA: TGCAGTGCTTCCGAACGGGGATTAGCGGGAGAAGATACGCAGTATTTT
J: TRBJ2-2; length: 13; D: NA; V: TRBV7-3; size: many; CDR3: CASSLKDRGELFF; DNA: TGTGCCAGCAGCTTAAAAGACAGGGGGGAGCTGTTTTTT
J: TRBJ1-6; length: 16; D: NA; V: TRBV4-3; size: NA; CDR3: CASSRHLTMGNSPLHF; DNA: TGCGCCAGCAGCCGACACCTCACGATGGGGAATTCACCCCTCCACTTT
J: TRBJ1-4; length: 13; D: NA; V: TRBV20-1; size: few; CDR3: CSARRGSGEKLFF; DNA: TGCAGTGCCCGGCGGGGGTCAGGCGAAAAACTGTTTTTT
J: TRBJ2-3; length: 12; D: NA; V: TRBV20-1; size: few; CDR3: CSQGFSTDTQYF; DNA: TGCAGCCAGGGTTTTAGCACAGATACGCAGTATTTT
J: TRBJ2-5; length: 15; D: TRBD2; V: TRBV7-7; size: NA; CDR3: CASSYGLAGQETQYF; DNA: TGTGCCAGCAGCTATGGACTAGCGGGACAAGAGACCCAGTACTTC
J: TRBJ2-6; length: 17; D: TRBD2; V: TRBV4-1; size: NA; CDR3: CASSQAVAGAGANVLTF; DNA: TGCGCCAGCAGCCAAGCGGTAGCGGGAGCCGGGGCCAACGTCCTGACTTTC
J: TRBJ2-1; length: 11; D: TRBD2; V: TRBV12-5; size: NA; CDR3: CASGLRGGQFF; DNA: TGTGCTAGTGGTTTGCGGGGGGGGCAGTTCTTC
J: TRBJ1-5; length: 11; D: NA; V: TRBV7-6; size: many; CDR3: CASGERQPQHF; DNA: TGTGCCAGCGGTGAGCGGCAGCCCCAGCATTTT